These 10 T cell receptor beta chains were sequenced from one sample in a study of vaccination and CD4 T cells after COVID-19. No antigen has been identified for these receptors. With the Oncomine TCR Beta short-read assay, DNA from cultured CD4+ T cells was sequenced. Via MiXCR, TCRdb re-called the PCR reads, giving one row per CDR3 protein. The profile shows fewer than 15,000 distinct CDR3 sequences, about 61% of them singletons. Indicated treatment: roughly 11-day PBMC culture with coronavirus spike peptide pools or control peptides (ViraFEST assay). The sample taken for sequencing was CD4+ T cells from blood, cultured in vitro. The receptors stem from a human donor who had recovered from COVID-19.

This chain connects TRBV2 to TRBJ1-2; D perhaps matches TRBD1 (6 bases). V was trimmed by 6 bases and J by 3 bases, leaving 14 bases between them. The CDR3 is 14 amino acids. The germline CDR1 and CDR2 sequences are SNHLY and FYNNEI. CDR3: CASRRGRGDYGYTF. DNA of the CDR3: TGTGCCAGCAGGAGGGGGAGGGGGGACTATGGCTACACCTTC.

This clonotype was counted between two and nine times. The CDR3 sequence: CASTLGRELDNQPQHF. CDR3 sequence (DNA): TGTGCCAGTACCCTGGGAAGGGAATTGGACAATCAGCCCCAGCATTTT. This sequence joins TRBV19 and TRBJ1-5, with D unresolved. CDR1 and CDR2 (germline): LNHDA, SQIVND (reference sequence). The CDR3 has 16 amino acids. Trimming cost V 7 bases and J 3 bases, with 19 bases left between them.

The chain combines TRBV20-1 with TRBJ1-5; TRBD1 matches 9 bases. Trimming removed 4 bases from V and 3 bases from J; junction bases left unmatched: 10. This CDR3 comprises 16 residues. Germline loops: CDR1 DFQATT, CDR2 SNEGSKA (reference sequence). CDR3: CSATKRTGANNQPQHF. CDR3 DNA: TGCAGTGCTACCAAGCGGACAGGGGCCAACAATCAGCCCCAGCATTTT.

This sequence joins TRBV2 and TRBJ1-5; weak D call: TRBD1 (5 bases). Per the germline V gene, CDR1 is SNHLY and CDR2 is FYNNEI. The CDR3 contains 16 residues. The V end lost 5 bases, the J end lost 3 bases, and 17 bases lay between the germline ends. CDR3 amino acids: CASSPLGTVINQPQHF. Written as DNA, the CDR3 is TGTGCCAGCAGTCCATTAGGGACCGTTATCAATCAGCCCCAGCATTTT.

This clonotype was seen only once. The gene calls are TRBV5-4 and TRBJ1-5; D unclear. Trimming took 0 bases from V and 5 from J, leaving 9 bases between them. The CDR3 consists of 14 residues. Looked up from germline, CDR1 is SGHNT and CDR2 is YYREEE (reference sequence). The CDR3 here is CASSLGGLDQPQHF. The DNA for the CDR3 is TGTGCCAGCAGCTTGGGAGGGCTAGATCAGCCCCAGCATTTT.

The J gene is TRBJ2-7, the V gene TRBV6-5, with a tentative D call TRBD1 (6 bases). This CDR3 contains 15 residues. The germline V gene encodes CDR1 MNHEY and CDR2 SVGAGI. Trimming shortened V by 2 bases and J by 7 bases, and 18 bases separated the two germline ends. The CDR3 DNA reads TGTGCCAGCAGTTACGGGGACACCATTCCCAGGGAGCAGTACTTC. Residues: CASSYGDTIPREQYF.

The chain has TRBV6-1 and TRBJ2-3, with TRBD2 matching over 7 bases. The V segment lost 7 bases and the J segment 2 bases; nucleotides outside the gene matches: 3. The CDR3 has 13 residues. Germline V gene sequence: CDR1 MNHNS, CDR2 SASEGT. The DNA of the CDR3 is TGTGCCAGCATGGCGGGAGACACAGATACGCAGTATTTT. Translation gives CASMAGDTDTQYF.

The rearrangement uses TRBV20-1 and TRBJ2-1, with 12 bases aligning to TRBD2. With V trimmed by 6 bases and J by 12 bases, 6 bases remained unmatched. Germline V gene lookup returns CDR1 DFQATT and CDR2 SNEGSKA (reference sequence). The CDR3 spans 12 residues. CDR3 loop: CSARETSGRQFF. Here the CDR3 DNA reads TGCAGTGCCCGAGAGACTAGCGGGAGGCAGTTCTTC.

V is TRBV30 and J is TRBJ1-2; 9 positions match TRBD1. The germline gives CDR1 GTSNPN, CDR2 SVGIG (reference sequence). The J segment lost 4 bases and the V segment lost 2 bases, leaving 5 bases of the junction unmatched. The CDR3 is 14 residues long. The CDR3 reads CAWSLLTGGYGYTF. CDR3 nucleotide sequence: TGTGCCTGGAGTCTACTGACAGGGGGCTATGGCTACACCTTC.

This chain connects TRBV6-1 to TRBJ1-1; the D gene is possibly TRBD1 (5 bases). The CDR3 is made up of 14 amino acids. Trimming shortened V by 2 bases and J by 0 bases, and 7 bases separated the two germline ends. Germline V gives CDR1 MNHNS, CDR2 SASEGT. CDR3 bases: TGTGCCAGCAGTGAACGGGGGGTGAACACTGAAGCTTTCTTT. It encodes CASSERGVNTEAFF.